These 11 T cell receptor beta chains originate from one sample sequenced in a study of vaccination effects on CD4 cells after COVID-19 (dated by TCRdb to between 2022 and 2023). Their recognized antigens are unknown. The library was made by the immunoSEQ multiplex PCR assay. In TCRdb, the immuneACCESS table is reduced to in-frame sequences with V and J assigned. These tables do not hold every clone; where another copy was compared, an unresolved V gene accounts for under half, and the others remain unexplained. The sample has more than 35,000 clones on record, roughly 82% of them singletons. The ten largest clones capture less than 3.5% of the sample. After approximately 11 days of culture, CD4+ T cells were isolated with the EasySep CD4+ T cell isolation kit. The sample here was CD4+ T cells from PBMCs cultured without peptide, taken before COVID-19 vaccination. These receptors all come from a human donor who received a COVID-19 vaccine.

The J gene is TRBJ2-5, the V gene TRBV2; possibly TRBD1 for D (5 bases). Trimming took off 7 bases at V and 1 base at J, with 10 bases between the two ends. Germline values: CDR1 SNHLY, CDR2 FYNNEI. The CDR3 extends over 13 amino acids. The CDR3 spells CASMSGPQETQYF. CDR3 DNA sequence: TGTGCCAGCATGTCAGGGCCCCAAGAGACCCAGTACTTC.

The chain has TRBV19 and TRBJ2-1; perhaps TRBD1 as D (6 bases). Deletions cut 10 bases from V and 3 bases from J, with 13 bases between. Germline values: CDR1 LNHDA, CDR2 SQIVND (reference sequence). The CDR3 loop spans 13 amino acids. The CDR3 region is CATHEDSYNEQFF. CDR3 bases: TGTGCCACCCACGAGGACAGCTACAATGAGCAGTTCTTC.

This chain joins TRBV4-1 and TRBJ2-1, with 9 bases that match TRBD2. V was clipped by 7 bases and J by 7 bases; unmatched bases: 8. Germline CDR1 and CDR2: MGHRA and YSYEKL. The CDR3 spans 14 residues. The CDR3, as DNA: TGCGCCAGCACAACACTAGCGGGTGGGAATGAGCAGTTCTTC. It is translated as CASTTLAGGNEQFF.

The chain carries TRBV7-3 and TRBJ2-2; TRBD2 might be the D (5 bases). In germline, CDR1 is SGHTA, CDR2 FQGTGA. V lost 5 bases, J lost 4 bases, and 8 bases lay in between. The CDR3 consists of 13 residues. The CDR3 DNA is TGTGCCAGCAGCACTAGGTCCACCGGGGAGCTGTTTTTT. Translation gives CASSTRSTGELFF. Using reference TRBV7-3 and TRBJ2-2 for the parts outside the CDR3, the full variable domain is GAGVSQTPSNKVTEKGKYVELRCDPISGHTALYWYRQSLGQGPEFLIYFQGTGAADDSGLPNDRFFAVRPEGSVSTLKIQRTERGDSAVYLCASSTRSTGELFFGEGSRLTVL.

The CDR3 bases are TGTGCCAGCAGCTCGGGCCAGGGCTATGGCTACACCTTC. Its protein product is CASSSGQGYGYTF. V usage is TRBV7-2 and J usage is TRBJ1-2; maybe TRBD1 (5 bases). The germline gives CDR1 SGHTA, CDR2 FQGNSA. The CDR3 consists of 13 residues. Trimming shortened V by 4 bases and J by 4 bases, and 10 bases separated the two germline ends.

V gene TRBV27 combines with J gene TRBJ1-5, with a possible D match to TRBD1 (6 bases). CDR3 length equals 14 residues. Trimming cost V 5 bases and J 3 bases, with 11 bases left between them. Germline CDR1 reads MNHEY; CDR2 reads SMNVEV (reference sequence). DNA for the CDR3: TGTGCCAGCAGTCAAAGGACAGTCAATCAGCCCCAGCATTTT. Its protein product is CASSQRTVNQPQHF.

In its sample, this clone was seen a few times. The chain links TRBV18 to TRBJ1-2; D is undetermined. This CDR3 has 14 residues. V was shortened by 2 bases and J by 1 base, with 8 bases between the two germline ends. Germline CDR1 KGHSH, CDR2 LQKENI. CDR3 in amino acids: CASSPGKDNYGYTF. The CDR3, as DNA: TGTGCCAGCTCACCAGGGAAGGATAACTATGGCTACACCTTC.

V gene TRBV6-2 or TRBV6-3 combines with J gene TRBJ2-7; the D is unclear. Germline V gene sequence: CDR1 MNHEY, CDR2 SVGEGT. The V end lost 3 bases, the J end lost 6 bases, and 9 bases lay between the germline ends. The CDR3 spans 12 residues. The CDR3 sequence: CASSYLYLEQYV. In DNA form, the CDR3 reads TGTGCCAGCAGTTATCTCTATCTCGAGCAGTACGTC.

The J gene is TRBJ2-3, the V gene TRBV5-8; 7 bases align to TRBD2. The CDR3 length is 13 residues. V shed 7 bases and J 14 bases; nucleotides not matched to a gene: 16. Germline loops: CDR1 SGHTS, CDR2 YDEGEE. In DNA form, the CDR3 reads TGTGCCAGCCCGGGCGGGGGTACCCCCAGCAGGTATTTT. Translated, it gives CASPGGGTPSRYF.

The chain uses TRBV5-1 and TRBJ2-7; 8 positions match TRBD1. CDR1 is SGHRS, CDR2 YFSETQ, per germline. This CDR3 has 14 residues. Trimming removed 4 bases from V and 6 bases from J; junction bases left unmatched: 9. The chain's CDR3 is CASSQSQGAREQYV. The CDR3 DNA reads as TGCGCCAGCAGCCAAAGCCAGGGGGCGCGCGAGCAGTACGTC.

The chain carries TRBV19 and TRBJ1-2; possible D gene TRBD1, 6 bases. V was trimmed by 4 bases and J by 5 bases, leaving 11 bases between them. Germline values: CDR1 LNHDA, CDR2 SQIVND (reference sequence). The CDR3 has 13 residues. The CDR3 region has the DNA TGTGCCAGTAGTACCAGGGGTGTATATGGCTACACCTTC. Protein sequence: CASSTRGVYGYTF. The full variable domain, in which reference TRBV19 and TRBJ1-2 provide the parts outside the CDR3, is DGGITQSPKYLFRKEGQNVTLSCEQNLNHDAMYWYRQDPGQGLRLIYYSQIVNDFQKGDIAEGYSVSREKKESFPLTVTSAQKNPTAFYLCASSTRGVYGYTFGSGTRLTVV.